The rows below give T cell receptor beta chains drawn from one sample of a study of type 1 regulatory T cells. One entry per CDR3 protein results from TCRdb running MiXCR on the reads. The repertoire holds approximately 97,000 distinct CDR3 sequences, with about 28% as singletons. The specimen sequenced was CD4+ T cells, either the whole sample or a sorted fraction (not recorded which). The receptors stem from a human donor in good health. Both conserved end residues are part of each CDR3. Clone size appears in some rows only: once, few, many, or a class for an expanded clone.

size,V,J,CDR3
-,TRBV28,TRBJ2-1,CASSFQKPGLAHNEQFF
few,TRBV4-3,TRBJ2-7,CASSQALAGFSYEQYF
-,TRBV29-1,TRBJ2-7,CSVDPTGDSYEQYF
-,TRBV20-1,TRBJ2-1,CSAEPGLESYNEQFF
-,TRBV7-2,TRBJ2-1,CASSGGLAGDSYNEQFF
few,TRBV6-5,TRBJ2-1,CASRGPASSYNEQFF
few,TRBV4-3,TRBJ2-3,CASSLLRDRPDTQYF
few,TRBV12-3/TRBV12-4,TRBJ2-5,CASSQGQGLSSETQYF
-,TRBV29-1,TRBJ1-5,CSVVAEINQPQHF
once,TRBV7-9,TRBJ2-3,CASSFSADTQYF